Listed below are T cell receptor beta chains from one sample, sequenced in a study of T cells in localized non-small cell lung cancer. Libraries were prepared by immunoSEQ multiplex PCR; TCRdb keeps only in-frame clonotypes and omits some of them. The table shows 25,000 to 30,000 clones, with 87% occurring only once. The specimen comprised peripheral blood, sampled before any cancer treatment. The origin of the receptors is a male donor at least 60 years old with stage I lung adenocarcinoma. Each CDR3 is given with its conserved first and last residue. D genes are given only for firm matches. A clone size is listed for some rows: how often the clone was seen (once, few, many), or a class if it is expanded.

V: TRBV6-6; size: NA; J: TRBJ2-3; D: TRBD1; CDR3: CASSPGTGGFADTQYF; DNA: TGTGCCAGCAGTCCCGGGACAGGGGGGTTCGCAGATACGCAGTATTTT
V: TRBV14; size: NA; J: TRBJ2-7; D: TRBD1; CDR3: CASSQRQGKQYF; DNA: TGTGCCAGCAGCCAAAGACAGGGAAAGCAGTACTTC
V: TRBV18; size: NA; J: TRBJ1-5; D: NA; CDR3: CASSPGTNQPQHF; DNA: TGTGCCAGCTCACCAGGAACCAATCAGCCCCAGCATTTT
V: TRBV2; size: NA; J: TRBJ2-7; D: NA; CDR3: CASRFLDLEQYF; DNA: TGTGCCAGCAGGTTCTTGGACCTCGAGCAGTACTTC
V: TRBV6-1; size: NA; J: TRBJ2-1; D: TRBD1; CDR3: CASSLQGASYNEQFF; DNA: TGTGCCAGCAGTCTTCAGGGGGCCTCCTACAATGAGCAGTTCTTC
V: TRBV28; size: once; J: TRBJ2-1; D: NA; CDR3: CASSLQGLGSYNEQFF; DNA: TGTGCCAGCAGTCTCCAGGGTTTAGGGTCCTACAATGAGCAGTTCTTC
V: TRBV27; size: NA; J: TRBJ1-1; D: NA; CDR3: CASSLRAEMNTEAFF; DNA: TGTGCCAGCAGTTTACGGGCAGAGATGAACACTGAAGCTTTCTTT
V: TRBV5-8; size: NA; J: TRBJ2-5; D: TRBD2; CDR3: CASSPGLAQETQYF; DNA: TGTGCCAGCAGTCCGGGACTAGCCCAAGAGACCCAGTACTTC
V: TRBV2; size: NA; J: TRBJ2-1; D: TRBD1; CDR3: CASSGDRYYNEQFF; DNA: TGTGCCAGCAGTGGGGACAGGTACTACAATGAGCAGTTCTTC
V: TRBV5-4; size: NA; J: TRBJ1-6; D: TRBD1; CDR3: CASSSGTGGRSPLHF; DNA: TGTGCCAGCAGCTCCGGGACAGGGGGCAGATCACCCCTCCACTTT
V: TRBV27; size: NA; J: TRBJ2-3; D: TRBD1; CDR3: CASSSRTGLNTQYF; DNA: TGTGCCAGCAGTTCTAGGACAGGGCTGAATACGCAGTATTTT
V: TRBV6-5; size: NA; J: TRBJ1-1; D: NA; CDR3: CASGHRLEGAEAFF; DNA: TGTGCCAGCGGACACAGATTAGAAGGCGCTGAAGCTTTCTTT
V: TRBV10-2; size: NA; J: TRBJ1-4; D: NA; CDR3: CASRGQRDEKLFF; DNA: TGCGCCAGCAGGGGACAACGGGATGAAAAACTGTTTTTT
V: TRBV19; size: NA; J: TRBJ1-6; D: NA; CDR3: CASSILGDTNNSPLHF; DNA: TGTGCCAGTAGTATATTAGGGGACACCAATAATTCACCCCTCCACTTT
V: TRBV6-1; size: NA; J: TRBJ2-7; D: TRBD1; CDR3: CASSASLGFSDRGNEQYF; DNA: TGTGCCAGCAGTGCATCTTTGGGATTCTCTGACAGGGGGAACGAGCAGTACTTC
V: TRBV7-2; size: NA; J: TRBJ1-3; D: TRBD1; CDR3: CASSLQSGTEGNTIYF; DNA: TGTGCCAGCAGCTTACAATCGGGGACAGAGGGAAACACCATATATTTT
V: TRBV7-2; size: few; J: TRBJ1-1; D: TRBD1; CDR3: CASSGQGVGTEAFF; DNA: TGTGCCAGCAGCGGGCAGGGGGTCGGAACTGAAGCTTTCTTT
V: TRBV2; size: NA; J: TRBJ2-7; D: NA; CDR3: CASGGAIGSYEQYF; DNA: TGTGCCAGCGGGGGGGCCATTGGATCCTACGAGCAGTACTTC
V: TRBV7-9; size: NA; J: TRBJ1-4; D: TRBD1; CDR3: CASSHPRETGGEKLFF; DNA: TGTGCCAGCAGCCATCCCCGCGAGACAGGGGGTGAAAAACTGTTTTTT
V: TRBV28; size: few; J: TRBJ1-1; D: NA; CDR3: CASSFNGEAFF; DNA: TGTGCCAGCAGTTTTAACGGGGAAGCTTTCTTT
V: TRBV18; size: NA; J: TRBJ1-2; D: TRBD1; CDR3: CASSPGTGELYGYTF; DNA: TGTGCCAGCTCACCTGGGACAGGGGAACTCTATGGCTACACCTTC
V: TRBV4-1; size: medium-sized; J: TRBJ1-3; D: TRBD1; CDR3: CASSQATGGAEGNTIYF; DNA: TGCGCCAGCAGCCAGGCGACAGGGGGCGCGGAAGGAAACACCATATATTTT
V: TRBV6-6; size: NA; J: TRBJ2-2; D: NA; CDR3: CASSEQKPNTGELFF; DNA: TGTGCCAGCAGTGAGCAGAAACCGAACACCGGGGAGCTGTTTTTT
V: TRBV28; size: NA; J: TRBJ2-7; D: NA; CDR3: CASSFLNGYEQYF; DNA: TGTGCCAGCAGTTTCCTCAACGGCTACGAGCAGTACTTC
V: TRBV9; size: NA; J: TRBJ2-1; D: TRBD2; CDR3: CASSVTQRGYNEQFF; DNA: TGTGCCAGCAGCGTAACCCAGCGGGGATACAATGAGCAGTTCTTC
V: TRBV5-1; size: NA; J: TRBJ2-5; D: TRBD2; CDR3: CASRTSGVPLSGETQYF; DNA: TGCGCCAGCCGGACTAGCGGGGTACCCTTATCGGGAGAGACCCAGTACTTC
V: TRBV7-2; size: NA; J: TRBJ2-7; D: TRBD1; CDR3: CASSLEGQGRYEQYF; DNA: TGTGCCAGCAGCCTAGAGGGACAGGGGCGCTACGAGCAGTACTTC
V: TRBV7-3; size: NA; J: TRBJ2-2; D: TRBD2; CDR3: CASSLKTSGGLNTGELFF; DNA: TGTGCCAGCAGTCTTAAGACTAGCGGGGGGTTGAACACCGGGGAGCTGTTTTTT
V: TRBV27; size: NA; J: TRBJ2-3; D: NA; CDR3: CASRAWGTDTQYF; DNA: TGTGCCAGCAGGGCGTGGGGGACAGATACGCAGTATTTT
V: TRBV6-4; size: NA; J: TRBJ1-6; D: NA; CDR3: CASSEVGHSPLHF; DNA: TGTGCCAGCAGTGAGGTCGGTCATTCACCCCTCCACTTT
V: TRBV5-8; size: NA; J: TRBJ1-5; D: NA; CDR3: CASSFRSFEGGGNQPQHF; DNA: TGTGCCAGCAGCTTCAGGAGCTTTGAGGGCGGAGGCAATCAGCCCCAGCATTTT
V: TRBV2; size: NA; J: TRBJ1-5; D: NA; CDR3: CASSERPGDQPQHF; DNA: TGTGCCAGCAGTGAAAGACCTGGGGATCAGCCCCAGCATTTT
V: TRBV27; size: NA; J: TRBJ1-3; D: TRBD1; CDR3: CASRQTGLGNTIYF; DNA: TGTGCCAGCAGACAGACAGGGTTGGGAAACACCATATATTTT
V: TRBV9; size: NA; J: TRBJ2-5; D: NA; CDR3: CASTPGAGETQYF; DNA: TGTGCCAGCACCCCGGGGGCCGGGGAGACCCAGTACTTC
V: TRBV27; size: NA; J: TRBJ2-7; D: TRBD1; CDR3: CASRNPGQGSYEQYF; DNA: TGTGCCAGCCGTAATCCGGGACAGGGGTCCTACGAGCAGTACTTC
V: TRBV21-1; size: once; J: TRBJ2-3; D: NA; CDR3: CASSPRPRENTQYF; DNA: TGTGCCAGCAGCCCTCGGCCCAGGGAGAATACGCAGTATTTT
V: TRBV21-1; size: NA; J: TRBJ2-3; D: NA; CDR3: CASSKANRFRDTQYF; DNA: TGTGCCAGCAGCAAAGCAAATCGATTTAGAGATACGCAGTATTTT
V: TRBV10-3; size: NA; J: TRBJ2-1; D: NA; CDR3: CAISAVGRGQFF; DNA: TGTGCCATCAGTGCAGTCGGGCGGGGTCAGTTCTTC
V: TRBV27; size: NA; J: TRBJ1-3; D: NA; CDR3: CASSPSLGEGYSGNTIYF; DNA: TGTGCCAGCAGTCCATCCCTCGGGGAGGGATACTCTGGAAACACCATATATTTT
V: TRBV19; size: NA; J: TRBJ2-7; D: NA; CDR3: CASSIGVRIVPVDEQYF; DNA: TGTGCCAGTAGTATAGGCGTCCGGATAGTCCCCGTAGACGAGCAGTACTTC
V: TRBV6-5; size: NA; J: TRBJ1-3; D: NA; CDR3: CASSWERTGNTIYF; DNA: TGTGCCAGCAGTTGGGAGAGAACTGGAAACACCATATATTTT
V: TRBV19; size: NA; J: TRBJ2-2; D: NA; CDR3: CASKGVTANTGELFF; DNA: TGTGCCAGTAAAGGTGTGACAGCGAACACCGGGGAGCTGTTTTTT
V: TRBV28; size: NA; J: TRBJ1-2; D: TRBD1; CDR3: CASSPGTGANYGYTF; DNA: TGTGCCAGCAGTCCTGGGACAGGAGCTAACTATGGCTACACCTTC
V: TRBV5-1; size: NA; J: TRBJ1-6; D: TRBD1; CDR3: CASSLTGEAQSDSPLHF; DNA: TGCGCCAGCAGCTTGACAGGGGAGGCCCAGTCCGATTCACCCCTCCACTTT
V: TRBV28; size: NA; J: TRBJ1-1; D: NA; CDR3: CASSMMTTEAFF; DNA: TGTGCCAGCAGTATGATGACCACTGAAGCTTTCTTT
V: TRBV2; size: NA; J: TRBJ2-7; D: TRBD2; CDR3: CASSVERGATYEQYF; DNA: TGTGCCAGCAGTGTAGAGCGGGGGGCGACCTACGAGCAGTACTTC
V: TRBV30; size: NA; J: TRBJ1-4; D: NA; CDR3: CAQTTGIQGNEKLFF; DNA: TGTGCCCAAACCACAGGGATTCAGGGTAATGAAAAACTGTTTTTT
V: TRBV28; size: NA; J: TRBJ1-2; D: NA; CDR3: CASRGSIGYTF; DNA: TGTGCCAGCAGGGGCTCCATTGGCTACACCTTC
V: TRBV2; size: once; J: TRBJ1-4; D: NA; CDR3: CASSEGQGVLANEKLFF; DNA: TGTGCCAGCAGTGAAGGCCAGGGCGTGTTGGCTAATGAAAAACTGTTTTTT
V: TRBV7-6; size: NA; J: TRBJ1-3; D: NA; CDR3: CASSLGQGRGNTIYF; DNA: TGTGCCAGCAGCTTAGGGCAGGGACGTGGAAACACCATATATTTT
V: TRBV28; size: NA; J: TRBJ1-3; D: TRBD1; CDR3: CASRGQGAGNTIYF; DNA: TGTGCCAGCAGGGGACAGGGTGCTGGAAACACCATATATTTT
V: TRBV13; size: NA; J: TRBJ2-3; D: TRBD2; CDR3: CASSYPGGDTDTQYF; DNA: TGTGCCAGCAGCTACCCGGGAGGAGACACAGATACGCAGTATTTT